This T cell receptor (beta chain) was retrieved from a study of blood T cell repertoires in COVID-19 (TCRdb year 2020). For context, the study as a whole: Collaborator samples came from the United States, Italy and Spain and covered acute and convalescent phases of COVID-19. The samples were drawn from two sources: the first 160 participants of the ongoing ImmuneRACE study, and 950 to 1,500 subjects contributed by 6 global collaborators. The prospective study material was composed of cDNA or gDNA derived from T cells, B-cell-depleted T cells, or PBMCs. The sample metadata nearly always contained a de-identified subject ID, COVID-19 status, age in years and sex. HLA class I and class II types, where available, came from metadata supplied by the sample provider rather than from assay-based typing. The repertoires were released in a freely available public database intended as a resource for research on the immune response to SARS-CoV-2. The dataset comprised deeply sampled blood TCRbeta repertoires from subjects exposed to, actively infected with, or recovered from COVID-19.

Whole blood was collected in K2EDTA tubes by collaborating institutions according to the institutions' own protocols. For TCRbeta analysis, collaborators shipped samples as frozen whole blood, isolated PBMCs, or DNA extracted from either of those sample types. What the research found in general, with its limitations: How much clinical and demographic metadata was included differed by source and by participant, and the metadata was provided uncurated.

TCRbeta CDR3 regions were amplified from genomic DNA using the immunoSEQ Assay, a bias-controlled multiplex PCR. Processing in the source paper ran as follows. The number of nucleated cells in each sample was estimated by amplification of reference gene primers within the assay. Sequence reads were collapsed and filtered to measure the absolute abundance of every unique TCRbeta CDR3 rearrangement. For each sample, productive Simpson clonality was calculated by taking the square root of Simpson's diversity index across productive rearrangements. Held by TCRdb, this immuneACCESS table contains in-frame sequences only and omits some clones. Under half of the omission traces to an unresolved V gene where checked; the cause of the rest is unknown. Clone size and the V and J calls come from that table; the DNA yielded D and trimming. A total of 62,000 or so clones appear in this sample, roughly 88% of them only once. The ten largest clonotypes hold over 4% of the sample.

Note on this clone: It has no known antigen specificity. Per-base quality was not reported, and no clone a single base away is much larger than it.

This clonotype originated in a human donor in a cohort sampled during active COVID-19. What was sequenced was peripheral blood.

The CDR3 region has the sequence CASSPSRSGETQYF. The DNA sequence is TGTGCCAGCTCACCTTCACGATCCGGGGAGACCCAGTACTTC. This chain joins TRBV18 to TRBJ2-5; the D gene is not confidently resolved. The germline V gene supplies CDR1 KGHSH and CDR2 LQKENI. The CDR3 starts with the cysteine, ends with the phenylalanine, and has 14 residues. Only the CDR3 DNA stays, 42 bases, in frame from base 1. V loses 3 bases, J loses 5 bases, and the germline ends lie 13 bases apart.